This T cell receptor beta chain was recovered during a study of blood T cells in healthy people across ages. It was with a sample-barcoded 5' primer and a J-beta primer mix that a second PCR of roughly 7 to 12 cycles was run. TCRdb processed the 5' RACE reads anew with MiXCR; each CDR3 protein has one entry. This sample yields around 1,700,000 distinct CDR3 sequences, of which approximately 30% are seen a single time; more than 6% belongs to the top ten. Germline-derived CDR1 and CDR2 are SGDLS and YYNGEE. This CDR3 region has 15 residues. V dropped 3 bases and J dropped 5; count of bases not matched to a gene: 6.

The sequenced sample consisted of blood. The chain links TRBV9 to TRBJ2-3; 10 bases line up with TRBD2. The clonotype originates from a woman aged 25 to 39 in good health. CDR3 bases: TGTGCCAGCAGCGCAGCGGGGGGGAGTGGAGATACGCAGTATTTT. This encodes CASSAAGGSGDTQYF.